Sequencing of this TCR beta chain was carried out in a study of T cell responses to AZD1222 COVID-19 vaccine. About the research overall: Pooling of second doses given at about 4 or about 12 weeks was done. General study points: There were vaccine-associated CD4 TCRs across spike, dominant at 160-218 and 743-854. Among AZD1222 vaccinees, only 5 to 7 were seropositive at baseline. A mostly white British donor set with more females was recruited, and clonal diversity was possibly underestimated.

This clone was observed a handful of times. Its antigen remains unidentified. The CDR3 loop spans 16 amino acids. V was shortened by 3 bases and J by 4 bases, with 19 bases between the two germline ends. The V gene's germline CDR1 is SGDLS and CDR2 YYNGEE. The method was immunoSEQ multiplex PCR; TCRdb's version includes in-frame clones alone and lacks a portion of them. The profile covers about 150,000 clones, with about 91% appearing a single time and about 4.5% taken by the ten largest. Sequencing was performed on peripheral blood, taken on day 0 of AZD1222 vaccination. This receptor was identified in an adult in good health. The J gene is TRBJ1-2, the V gene TRBV9; possibly TRBD1 for D (5 bases). Here the CDR3 DNA reads TGTGCCAGCAGCGCATCGCCTCAGGGCATGTCCTATGGCTACACCTTC. Translation gives CASSASPQGMSYGYTF.